This T cell receptor beta chain was obtained from a study of tumor-infiltrating lymphocytes in oesophageal squamous cell carcinoma. CDR3 length equals 13 residues. Trimming took off 9 bases at V and 5 bases at J, with 13 bases between the two ends. Germline CDR1 and CDR2: MNHEY and SMNVEV (reference sequence). TCRdb re-called the PCR reads through MiXCR, storing one row per CDR3 protein. The sample has just under 20,000 distinct CDR3 sequences, 40% to 45% seen once. Material for sequencing was normal esophageal tissue next to the tumor. The sequence derives from a male donor with esophageal squamous cell carcinoma. J is TRBJ1-4 and V is TRBV27; no clear D gene. CDR3 sequence (DNA): TGTGCCAGTGGGCCTTCTGGGAATGAAAAACTGTTTTTT. It encodes CASGPSGNEKLFF.